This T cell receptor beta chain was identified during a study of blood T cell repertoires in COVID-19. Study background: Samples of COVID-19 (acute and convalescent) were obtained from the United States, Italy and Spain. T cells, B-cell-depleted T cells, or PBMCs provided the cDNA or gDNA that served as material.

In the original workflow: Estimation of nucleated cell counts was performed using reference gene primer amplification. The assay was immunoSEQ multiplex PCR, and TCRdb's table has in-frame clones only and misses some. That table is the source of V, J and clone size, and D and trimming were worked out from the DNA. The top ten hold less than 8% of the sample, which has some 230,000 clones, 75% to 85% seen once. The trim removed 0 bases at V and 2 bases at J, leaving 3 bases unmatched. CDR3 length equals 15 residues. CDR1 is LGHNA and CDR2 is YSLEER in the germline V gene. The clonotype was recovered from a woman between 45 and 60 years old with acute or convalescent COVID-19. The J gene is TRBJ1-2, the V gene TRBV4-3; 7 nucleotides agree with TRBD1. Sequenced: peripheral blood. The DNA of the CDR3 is TGCGCCAGCAGCCAAGATCAGGGACAGAACTATGGCTACACCTTC. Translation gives CASSQDQGQNYGYTF.